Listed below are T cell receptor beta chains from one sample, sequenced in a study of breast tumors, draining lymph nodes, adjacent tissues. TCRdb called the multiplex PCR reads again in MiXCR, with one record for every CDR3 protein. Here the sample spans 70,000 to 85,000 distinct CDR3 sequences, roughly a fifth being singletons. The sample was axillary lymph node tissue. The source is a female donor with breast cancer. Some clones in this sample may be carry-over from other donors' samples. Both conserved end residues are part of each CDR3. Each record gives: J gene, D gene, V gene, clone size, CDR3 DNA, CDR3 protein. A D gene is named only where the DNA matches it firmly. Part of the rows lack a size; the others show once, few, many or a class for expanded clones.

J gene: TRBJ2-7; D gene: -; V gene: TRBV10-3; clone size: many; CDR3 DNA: TGTGCCATCAGGTCAGACAGATATCCCTACGAGCAGTACTTC; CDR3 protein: CAIRSDRYPYEQYF
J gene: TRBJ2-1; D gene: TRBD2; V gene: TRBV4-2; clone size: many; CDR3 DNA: TGTGCCAGCAGCCAAGGTAGCGGGAGTGAAAATGAGCAGTTCTTC; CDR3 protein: CASSQGSGSENEQFF
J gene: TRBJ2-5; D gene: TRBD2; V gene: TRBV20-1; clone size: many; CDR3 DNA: TGCAGTGCCAAGGGTCCGGGAGGCATCTTTCAAGAGACCCAGTACTTC; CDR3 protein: CSAKGPGGIFQETQYF
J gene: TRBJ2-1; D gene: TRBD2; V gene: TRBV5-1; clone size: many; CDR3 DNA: TGCGCCAGCAGCCTGTCGGCTAGCGGGAACAATGAGCAGTTCTTC; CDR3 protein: CASSLSASGNNEQFF
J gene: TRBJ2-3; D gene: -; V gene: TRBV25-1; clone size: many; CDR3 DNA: TGTGCCAGCAGTGAATACGGGAGCGCGACAGATACGCAGTATTTT; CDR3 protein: CASSEYGSATDTQYF
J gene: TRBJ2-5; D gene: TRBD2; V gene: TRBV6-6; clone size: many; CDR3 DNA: TGTGCCAGCAGTCAACTAGCGGGAGTGCAAGAGACCCAGTACTTC; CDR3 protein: CASSQLAGVQETQYF
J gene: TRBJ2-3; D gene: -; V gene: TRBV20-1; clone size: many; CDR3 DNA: TGCAGTGCTAGGGGACTTAGCACAGATACGCAGTATTTT; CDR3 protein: CSARGLSTDTQYF
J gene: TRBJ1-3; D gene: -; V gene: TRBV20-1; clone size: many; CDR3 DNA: TGCAGTGCTGGTAAAACAGTCGGAAACACCATATATTTT; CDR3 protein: CSAGKTVGNTIYF
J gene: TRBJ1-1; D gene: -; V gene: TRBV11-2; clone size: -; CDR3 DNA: TGTGCCAGCAGCTTCGGAGGGGGCACTGAAGCTTTCTTT; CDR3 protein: CASSFGGGTEAFF
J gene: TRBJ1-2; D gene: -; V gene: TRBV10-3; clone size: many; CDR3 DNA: TGTGCCACTGAGGACAGTTTAAACTATGGCTACACCTTC; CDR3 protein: CATEDSLNYGYTF
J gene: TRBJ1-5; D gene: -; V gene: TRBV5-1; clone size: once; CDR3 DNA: TGCGCCAGCAGCTTGGCTGGGGGCAGTCAGCCCCAGCATTTT; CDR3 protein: CASSLAGGSQPQHF
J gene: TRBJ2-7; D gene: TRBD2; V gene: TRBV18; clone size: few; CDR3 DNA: TGTGCCAGCTCACCACGGCCTAGCGGGGGGGGCTACGAGCAGTACTTC; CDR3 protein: CASSPRPSGGGYEQYF
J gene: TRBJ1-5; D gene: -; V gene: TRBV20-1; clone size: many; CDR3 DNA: TGCAGTGCTAGGGACAGTAGCAATCAGCCCCAGCATTTT; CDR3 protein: CSARDSSNQPQHF
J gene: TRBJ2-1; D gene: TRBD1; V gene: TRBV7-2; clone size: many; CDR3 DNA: TGTGCCAGCAGCTCTAGGACAGGGGGGGGCCATGAGCAGTTCTTC; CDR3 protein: CASSSRTGGGHEQFF
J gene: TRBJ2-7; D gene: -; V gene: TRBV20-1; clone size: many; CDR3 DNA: TGCAGTGTTCCCGGGACTTTAACCTACGAGCAGTACTTC; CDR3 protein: CSVPGTLTYEQYF
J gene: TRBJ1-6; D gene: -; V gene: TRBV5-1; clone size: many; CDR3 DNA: TGCGCCAGCAGCTTTGGCCCGAATTCACCCCTCCACTTT; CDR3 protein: CASSFGPNSPLHF
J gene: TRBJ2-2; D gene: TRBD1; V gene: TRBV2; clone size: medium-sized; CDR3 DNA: TGTGCCAGCAGCCCCAGGGACAGCACGAACACCGGGGAGCTGTTTTTT; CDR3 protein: CASSPRDSTNTGELFF
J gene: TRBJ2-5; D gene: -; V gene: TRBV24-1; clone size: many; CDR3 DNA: TGTGCCACCAGTGAAGCCGGACGGTCTGCCCAGTACTTC; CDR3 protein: CATSEAGRSAQYF
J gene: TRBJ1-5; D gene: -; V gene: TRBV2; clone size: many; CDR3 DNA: TGTGCCAGCAGCACCCTACGAGGGGCGGGGGATTATAGCAATCAGCCCCAGCATTTT; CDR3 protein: CASSTLRGAGDYSNQPQHF
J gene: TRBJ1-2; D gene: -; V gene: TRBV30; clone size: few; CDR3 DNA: TGTGCCTGGAGCGACGACTTTCGCTATGGCTACACCTTC; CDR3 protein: CAWSDDFRYGYTF
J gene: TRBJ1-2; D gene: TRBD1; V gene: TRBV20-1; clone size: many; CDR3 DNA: TGCAGTGCTAGAGATCCAGGGACAGGGGGCCTTGGTGGCTACACCTTC; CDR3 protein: CSARDPGTGGLGGYTF
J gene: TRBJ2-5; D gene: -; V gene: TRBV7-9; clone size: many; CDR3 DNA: TGTGCCAGCAGCTCCACTCGGGGAAACCAAGAGACCCAGTACTTC; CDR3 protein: CASSSTRGNQETQYF
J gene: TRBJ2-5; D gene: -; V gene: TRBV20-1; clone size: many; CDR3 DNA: TGCAGTGCCCTACTGAGTGAGACCCAGTACTTC; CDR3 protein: CSALLSETQYF
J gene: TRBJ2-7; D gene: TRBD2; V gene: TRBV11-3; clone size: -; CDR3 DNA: TGTGCCAGCAGTGTGCTAGCGGGGCCCCCCTATGAGCAGTACTTC; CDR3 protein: CASSVLAGPPYEQYF
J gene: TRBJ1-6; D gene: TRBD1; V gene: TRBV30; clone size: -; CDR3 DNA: TGTGCCTGGAGTAAATCCCGGACAGGGAGGAATTCACCCCTCCACTTT; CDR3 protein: CAWSKSRTGRNSPLHF
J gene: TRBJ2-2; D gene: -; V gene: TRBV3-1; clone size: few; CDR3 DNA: TGTGCCAGCAGCCAAAGGTTTCCCGTTTTTGATGGCACCGGGGAGCTGTTTTTT; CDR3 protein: CASSQRFPVFDGTGELFF
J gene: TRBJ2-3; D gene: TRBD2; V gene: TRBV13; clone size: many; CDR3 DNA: TGTGCCAGCAGCTCCGAAAGGTCGGGAGGAGTAGATACGCAGTATTTT; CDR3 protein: CASSSERSGGVDTQYF
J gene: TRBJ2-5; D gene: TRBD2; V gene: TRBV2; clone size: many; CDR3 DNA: TGTGCCAGCAGACAAGGGGCGGGAGTCGGGGAGACCCAGTACTTC; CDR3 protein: CASRQGAGVGETQYF
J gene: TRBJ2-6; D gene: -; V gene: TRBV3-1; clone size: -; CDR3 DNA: TGTGCCAGCAGCCCCAGACAGACGGTATCTGGGGCCAACGTCCTGACTTTC; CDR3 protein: CASSPRQTVSGANVLTF
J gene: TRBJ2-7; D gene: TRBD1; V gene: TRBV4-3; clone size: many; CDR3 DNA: TGCGCCAGCAGCCTAGACAGGGCCTACGAGCAGTACTTC; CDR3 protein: CASSLDRAYEQYF
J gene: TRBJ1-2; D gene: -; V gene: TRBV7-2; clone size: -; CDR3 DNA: TGTGCCGACAGCTTAATTGGAACGGACTATGGCTACACCTTC; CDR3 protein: CADSLIGTDYGYTF
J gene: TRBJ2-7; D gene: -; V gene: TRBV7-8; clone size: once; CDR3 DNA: TGTGCCAGCAGCTTGGCCGTCGGGACGAGCCCCTACGAGCAGTACTTC; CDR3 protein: CASSLAVGTSPYEQYF
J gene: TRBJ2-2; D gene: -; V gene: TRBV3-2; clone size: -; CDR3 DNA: TGTGCCAGCAGCCAAGCGCTGACTAGCGGGAGCCGGGACACCGGGGAGCTGTTTTTT; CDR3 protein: CASSQALTSGSRDTGELFF
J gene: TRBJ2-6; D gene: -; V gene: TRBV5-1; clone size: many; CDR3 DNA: TGCGCCAGCAGCCTCGGAACCTCTGGGGCCAACGTCCTGACTTTC; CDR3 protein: CASSLGTSGANVLTF
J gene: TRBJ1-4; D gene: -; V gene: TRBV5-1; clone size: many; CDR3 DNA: TGCGCCAGCAGCGTCGGCCAGGGGTTAACTAATGAAAAACTGTTTTTT; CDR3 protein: CASSVGQGLTNEKLFF
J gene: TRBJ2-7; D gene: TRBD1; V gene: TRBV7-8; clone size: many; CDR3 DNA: TGTGCCAGCAGCAGCCGGGACAGCTACTACGAGCAGTACTTC; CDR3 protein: CASSSRDSYYEQYF
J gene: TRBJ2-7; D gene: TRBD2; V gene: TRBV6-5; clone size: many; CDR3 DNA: TGTGCCAGCAACCCTAGCGGTACCTCTTACGAGCAGTACTTC; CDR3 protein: CASNPSGTSYEQYF
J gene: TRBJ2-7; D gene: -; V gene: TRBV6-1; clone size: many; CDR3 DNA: TGTGCCAGCAAGCGAGGGCCCGCACTAGTTTACGAGCAGTACTTC; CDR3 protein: CASKRGPALVYEQYF
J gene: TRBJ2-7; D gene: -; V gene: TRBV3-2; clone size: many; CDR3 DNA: TGTGCCAGCAGGTTAAGTGCGGACGAGCAGTACTTC; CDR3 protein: CASRLSADEQYF